This is a list of T cell receptor beta chains from one sample in a study of blood T cell repertoires in COVID-19. Produced via immunoSEQ multiplex PCR; TCRdb's table is partial and in-frame only. This table has some 200,000 clones, about four fifths appearing once. The specimen was peripheral blood. The receptors derive from a woman between 40 and 50 years old with acute or convalescent COVID-19. CDR3s include the opening cysteine and the closing phenylalanine or tryptophan. D genes are given only for firm matches. A row's size may be missing; if present it is once, few, many or a size class.

len,d_gene,abundance,j_gene,v_gene,CDR3aa,CDR3nt
16,TRBD2,-,TRBJ2-2,TRBV2,CASRSGTSGFSGELFF,TGTGCCAGCAGATCCGGGACTAGTGGGTTCTCCGGGGAGCTGTTTTTT
11,TRBD1,-,TRBJ1-1,TRBV12-3/TRBV12-4,CASRRTGEAFF,TGTGCCAGCAGAAGGACAGGGGAAGCTTTCTTT
14,TRBD1,few,TRBJ1-1,TRBV5-1,CASSSDRGRTEAFF,TGCGCCAGCAGCTCGGACAGGGGGAGGACTGAAGCTTTCTTT
17,TRBD1,-,TRBJ1-1,TRBV9,CASSVDPPTGVFTEAFF,TGTGCCAGCAGCGTAGATCCCCCGACAGGGGTATTCACTGAAGCTTTCTTT
16,-,once,TRBJ2-2,TRBV12-5,CASGLVGAGNTGELFF,TGTGCTAGTGGTTTGGTAGGCGCAGGGAACACCGGGGAGCTGTTTTTT
16,-,-,TRBJ1-1,TRBV5-6,CASSLEIGQTNTEAFF,TGTGCCAGCAGCTTGGAGATCGGACAGACGAACACTGAAGCTTTCTTT
13,-,-,TRBJ2-7,TRBV25-1,CASSEAGTYEQYF,TGTGCCAGCAGTGAAGCAGGGACCTACGAGCAGTACTTC
14,-,-,TRBJ1-1,TRBV5-1,CASSFRGLNTEAFF,TGCGCCAGCAGCTTCCGGGGATTGAACACTGAAGCTTTCTTT
12,-,-,TRBJ1-4,TRBV27,CAILFLREKLFF,TGTGCCATTCTCTTTCTCAGAGAAAAACTGTTTTTT
15,-,once,TRBJ1-2,TRBV18,CASSFDRLIHYGYTF,TGTGCCAGCTCATTTGACAGGTTGATCCACTATGGCTACACCTTC
15,TRBD2,-,TRBJ2-1,TRBV13,CASSLVAGGPNEQFF,TGTGCCAGCAGCTTAGTAGCGGGGGGGCCCAATGAGCAGTTCTTC
13,TRBD2,-,TRBJ2-7,TRBV5-4,CASSVGTSWEQYF,TGTGCCAGCAGCGTCGGGACTAGCTGGGAGCAGTACTTC
14,-,-,TRBJ1-1,TRBV29-1,CSVSGVGADTEAFF,TGCAGCGTCTCCGGTGTGGGGGCCGACACTGAAGCTTTCTTT
15,TRBD1,-,TRBJ1-4,TRBV5-1,CASTFWGQGNEKLFF,TGCGCCAGCACCTTCTGGGGACAGGGAAATGAAAAACTGTTTTTT
14,TRBD1,once,TRBJ1-5,TRBV6-5,CASTVGQVNQPQHF,TGTGCCAGCACTGTGGGACAGGTGAATCAGCCCCAGCATTTT
15,TRBD1,once,TRBJ2-7,TRBV7-2,CASSYTATGGYEQYF,TGTGCCAGCAGCTATACTGCGACAGGGGGATACGAGCAGTACTTC
12,-,many,TRBJ1-2,TRBV6-5,CASSQTRAGYTF,TGTGCCAGCAGTCAAACCAGGGCTGGCTACACCTTC
14,-,-,TRBJ2-7,TRBV10-3,CAISESGQTYEQYF,TGTGCCATCAGTGAGTCCGGACAGACCTACGAGCAGTACTTC
15,TRBD1,-,TRBJ2-7,TRBV15,CATSAPGQGLYEQYF,TGTGCCACCAGCGCCCCGGGACAGGGGCTCTACGAGCAGTACTTC
15,TRBD2,-,TRBJ2-2,TRBV5-1,CASSPGGAGTGELFF,TGCGCCAGCAGCCCCGGGGGGGCTGGCACCGGGGAGCTGTTTTTT
16,TRBD1,-,TRBJ1-2,TRBV6-6,CASSYGGDRGSYGYTF,TGTGCCAGCAGTTACGGGGGGGACAGGGGTTCCTATGGCTACACCTTC
14,-,-,TRBJ2-2,TRBV28,CASSGTPYTGELFF,TGTGCCAGCTCCGGGACTCCTTACACCGGGGAGCTGTTTTTT
15,TRBD1,-,TRBJ1-4,TRBV6-6,CASERDRELPEKLFF,TGTGCCAGCGAAAGGGACAGGGAGCTACCAGAAAAACTGTTTTTT
14,-,few,TRBJ2-1,TRBV7-9,CASSLDPPRDEQFF,TGTGCCAGCAGCTTAGATCCCCCCCGGGATGAGCAGTTCTTC
13,-,-,TRBJ2-5,TRBV19,CASSPGYTETQYF,TGTGCCAGTAGCCCAGGGTACACAGAGACCCAGTACTTC
13,TRBD1,few,TRBJ1-1,TRBV18,CASSPLDRAGAFF,TGTGCCAGCTCACCCTTGGACAGGGCAGGAGCTTTCTTT
22,TRBD2,-,TRBJ2-7,TRBV14,CASSQREKTGTSGGPLSKEQYF,TGTGCCAGCAGCCAAAGAGAAAAAACCGGGACTAGCGGGGGCCCCCTTTCGAAGGAGCAGTACTTC
14,-,-,TRBJ2-7,TRBV25-1,CASSDRLLSGEQYF,TGTGCCAGCAGTGACCGGTTGCTCTCAGGCGAGCAGTACTTC
16,TRBD2,-,TRBJ2-7,TRBV6-6,CASSRPPGLAAYEQYF,TGTGCCAGCAGTCGGCCACCGGGACTAGCGGCTTACGAGCAGTACTTC
13,-,-,TRBJ2-1,TRBV11-2,CASSLNRKNEQFF,TGTGCCAGCAGCTTAAACAGGAAAAATGAGCAGTTCTTC
15,TRBD1,few,TRBJ2-2,TRBV18,CASSPGQGDTGELFF,TGTGCCAGCTCTCCGGGACAGGGGGACACCGGGGAGCTGTTTTTT
12,-,-,TRBJ1-2,TRBV9,CASGESFYGYTF,TGTGCCAGCGGAGAGTCGTTCTATGGCTACACCTTC
14,-,few,TRBJ2-7,TRBV19,CASRSSGLSYEQYF,TGTGCCAGTAGGTCCTCAGGCCTCTCCTACGAGCAGTACTTC
15,TRBD1,-,TRBJ1-6,TRBV5-8,CASSDNRGRQAPLHF,TGTGCCAGCAGCGACAACAGGGGGCGCCAGGCACCCCTCCACTTT
14,-,-,TRBJ1-2,TRBV5-1,CASSLVPGNYGYTF,TGCGCCAGCAGCTTGGTTCCAGGTAACTATGGCTACACCTTC
14,-,-,TRBJ2-2,TRBV10-2,CASNRREDTGELFF,TGCGCCAGCAATCGCAGGGAGGACACCGGGGAGCTGTTTTTT
15,-,few,TRBJ1-5,TRBV30,CAWSVGGQTVQPQHF,TGTGCCTGGAGTGTTGGTGGACAAACAGTCCAGCCCCAGCATTTT
17,TRBD1,-,TRBJ1-1,TRBV3-1/TRBV3-2,CASSQMLGQGLNTEAFF,TGTGCCAGCAGCCAAATGCTTGGACAGGGGTTGAACACTGAAGCTTTCTTT
12,-,-,TRBJ1-1,TRBV10-1,CASSDGDREAFF,TGCGCCAGCAGTGACGGAGACAGGGAAGCTTTCTTT
14,-,-,TRBJ1-5,TRBV19,CASSVPWANQPQHF,TGTGCCAGTAGTGTTCCTTGGGCGAATCAGCCCCAGCATTTT
15,-,-,TRBJ2-6,TRBV27,CASRTGYSGANVLTF,TGTGCCAGCAGGACAGGATACTCTGGGGCCAACGTCCTGACTTTC
15,-,-,TRBJ2-1,TRBV6-2/TRBV6-3,CASSPLSGPRNEQFF,TGTGCCAGCAGCCCCCTTAGCGGACCTAGGAATGAGCAGTTCTTC
13,-,-,TRBJ2-7,TRBV18,CASSSRQSYEQYF,TGTGCCAGCTCATCGAGACAGTCCTACGAGCAGTACTTC
17,TRBD1,-,TRBJ1-1,TRBV5-6,CASSGIHGRGLQTEAFF,TGTGCCAGCAGCGGTATTCACGGCAGGGGGCTTCAGACTGAAGCTTTCTTT
17,TRBD1,-,TRBJ2-1,TRBV5-1,CASSTPSGTGIGGEQFF,TGCGCCAGCAGCACACCTTCCGGGACAGGTATAGGTGGTGAGCAGTTCTTC
13,TRBD1,-,TRBJ2-5,TRBV7-2,CASSFGQVETQYF,TGTGCCAGCAGCTTCGGACAGGTGGAGACCCAGTACTTC
15,TRBD2,-,TRBJ2-7,TRBV10-1,CASSKTSGGPYEQYF,TGCGCCAGCAGTAAAACTAGCGGGGGCCCCTACGAGCAGTACTTC
12,-,-,TRBJ1-4,TRBV12-3/TRBV12-4,CASSLGAEKLFF,TGTGCCAGCAGTTTAGGTGCGGAAAAACTGTTTTTT
16,-,-,TRBJ2-1,TRBV13,CASSVSGLRSYNEQFF,TGTGCCAGCAGCGTAAGCGGGCTACGCTCCTACAATGAGCAGTTCTTC
15,-,-,TRBJ2-1,TRBV18,CASSPKGDSYNEQFF,TGTGCCAGCTCACCGAAGGGGGACTCCTACAATGAGCAGTTCTTC
15,TRBD1,-,TRBJ1-4,TRBV7-9,CASSAGDSALEKLFF,TGTGCCAGCAGCGCCGGGGACAGCGCCCTTGAAAAACTGTTTTTT
16,TRBD1,few,TRBJ1-4,TRBV7-2,CASSLDRGTTNEKLFF,TGTGCCAGCAGCTTGGACAGGGGCACAACTAATGAAAAACTGTTTTTT
15,-,-,TRBJ2-3,TRBV11-2,CASSFVGTSTDTQYF,TGTGCCAGCAGCTTTGTGGGGACTAGCACAGATACGCAGTATTTT
15,TRBD1,once,TRBJ2-7,TRBV5-1,CASSPRQGPSYEQYF,TGCGCCAGCAGCCCCCGACAGGGACCATCCTACGAGCAGTACTTC
17,TRBD1,-,TRBJ2-2,TRBV2,CASSETATGVNTGELFF,TGTGCCAGCAGCGAAACCGCTACAGGGGTGAACACCGGGGAGCTGTTTTTT